This TCR beta chain was observed in a study of blood T cells in healthy people across ages. Trimming cost V 4 bases and J 7 bases, with 11 bases left between them. The germline CDR1 and CDR2 sequences are SGHTA and FQGTGA. This CDR3 is 13 amino acids long. A second PCR, run for roughly 7 to 12 cycles, used a sample-barcoded 5' primer plus a J-beta primer mix. One entry per CDR3 protein, called by TCRdb with MiXCR from the 5' RACE reads. In the table there are over 1,500,000 distinct CDR3 sequences, about 39% of which are singletons. The specimen sequenced was blood. The rearrangement joins TRBV7-3 to TRBJ2-1; no clear D. The TCR originated in a human donor in good health. Here the CDR3 reads CASSSELGNEQFF. DNA for the CDR3: TGTGCCAGCAGCTCCGAACTCGGGAATGAGCAGTTCTTC.